This T cell receptor beta chain was identified during a study of T cell clonotyping in hematopoietic cell transplantation. Study results and limitations: Pathologically expanded recipient clonotypes increased progressively from day 30 to day 180 as diversity fell. CD4 and CD8 repertoire contributions could not be separated without sorting. Higher Inverse Simpson Index values in graft donor and pretransplant recipient predicted broader posttransplant TCR diversity. At the given depth, recipient repertoires were over 95% de novo clonotypes.

Trimming pared 0 bases from V and 3 bases from J, leaving 9 bases between. The CDR3 spans 14 residues. Germline lookup yields CDR1 MNHEY and CDR2 SVGAGI. Assay used: immunoSEQ multiplex PCR; TCRdb lists only in-frame clones, some missing. This sample carries 40,000 to 55,000 clones, 94% of them seen once, and the ten largest clones take about 0.8%. This clone has only a few counts. Its antigen is not identified. The sequenced sample was peripheral blood mononuclear cells. The clonotype originates from a woman aged 45-59 years in good health. Some clones in this sample may be carry-over from other donors' samples. This chain joins TRBV6-5 and TRBJ2-7; D gene uncertain. CDR3: CASSYSVGFYEQYF. CDR3 coding DNA: TGTGCCAGCAGTTACTCCGTGGGGTTCTACGAGCAGTACTTC.